Presented here are 4 T cell receptor beta chains from one specimen sequenced in a study of T cell responses to AZD1222 COVID-19 vaccine. TCRdb keeps only in-frame clones here, not all; method: immunoSEQ multiplex PCR. The sample includes around 140,000 clones, 92% of them seen just once. Specimen: peripheral blood, collected 28 days after the second AZD1222 dose. The receptors were sampled from an adult who received the AZD1222 COVID-19 vaccine.

V usage is TRBV7-2 and J usage is TRBJ2-2, with 9 bases matching TRBD2. V was clipped by 0 bases and J by 7 bases; unmatched bases: 0. Germline CDR1 SGHTA, CDR2 FQGNSA. The CDR3 is made up of 14 amino acids. The CDR3 sequence: CASSLASGSGELFF. The CDR3 DNA reads TGTGCCAGCAGCTTAGCTAGCGGGAGCGGGGAGCTGTTTTTT.

The chain couples TRBV11-1 to TRBJ1-1; 10 nucleotides agree with TRBD1. The ends lost 7 bases at V and 5 bases at J; junction bases unmatched: 4. Germline V gives CDR1 SGHAT, CDR2 FQDESV (reference sequence). The CDR3 length is 13 residues. This chain's CDR3 is CASIWTGGTEAFF. The CDR3 nucleotides read TGTGCCAGCATTTGGACAGGGGGAACTGAAGCTTTCTTT.

The V call is TRBV9, the J call TRBJ1-1; D gene unclear. V lost 0 bases, J lost 1 base, and 7 bases lay in between. CDR3 length: 14 amino acids. Germline CDR1 reads SGDLS; CDR2 reads YYNGEE. In DNA, the CDR3 is TGTGCCAGCAGCGTAGAGTCGGGGAACACTGAAGCTTTCTTT. Residues: CASSVESGNTEAFF.

The V gene is TRBV2, the J gene TRBJ2-2; D gene ambiguous. CDR1 SNHLY and CDR2 FYNNEI come from the germline V gene. Trimming took 6 bases from V and 3 from J, leaving 11 bases between them. This CDR3 comprises 14 residues. CDR3 nucleotides: TGTGCCAGCAGAAGTGGAAGTTACACCGGGGAGCTGTTTTTT. This codes for CASRSGSYTGELFF.